This paragraph reports one TCR beta chain. The antigen is undetermined. The sample belongs to a study of T cell responses to AZD1222 COVID-19 vaccine. General observations from the study: Baseline antibody screening turned up just six seropositive AZD1222 recipients. Unmutated variant regions are reportedly the target of nearly half of TCRs that are spike-specific. The sample set comprised mostly white British donors with more females, and clonal diversity was possibly underestimated. It was only after the peak T cell response that any repertoires were sampled.

This CDR3 is 17 amino acids long. CDR1 is LGHNA, CDR2 YNFKEQ, per germline. V shed 0 bases and J 3 bases; nucleotides not matched to a gene: 10. The table came from immunoSEQ multiplex PCR; TCRdb's copy has only in-frame clones and leaves some out. The sample includes about 140,000 clones, roughly 84% of them seen just once. The sequencing here drew on peripheral blood, taken on day 0 of AZD1222 vaccination. This clonotype originated in an adult in good health. V and J are TRBV4-2 and TRBJ2-7; 8 nucleotides align to TRBD2. The CDR3 coding sequence is TGTGCCAGCAGCCAAGATCGAGGGAGCGGGGGACTCTACGAGCAGTACTTC. Amino acids: CASSQDRGSGGLYEQYF.